A single sample is the source of the 22 T cell receptor beta chains below, sequenced in a study of cytomegalovirus exposure and HLA in healthy donors. Primers for the PCR totalled 60 Vbeta and 13 Jbeta. Assay used: immunoSEQ multiplex PCR; TCRdb lists only in-frame clones, some missing. The data hold about 120,000 clones, with around 85% observed a single time. Sequenced sample: PBMCs. The receptors originated from a man aged 25-45 years in good health and CMV-seronegative.

V and J are TRBV27 and TRBJ2-2; 13 nucleotides line up with TRBD2. V dropped 5 bases and J dropped 5; count of bases not matched to a gene: 8. CDR3 length: 17 amino acids. CDR1 and CDR2 (germline): MNHEY, SMNVEV (reference sequence). The CDR3 spells CASSLPGLAGRTGELFF. The CDR3 DNA follows: TGTGCCAGCAGTCTCCCGGGACTAGCGGGGAGGACCGGGGAGCTGTTTTTT.

J is TRBJ2-5 and V is TRBV5-1, with 8 bases lining up with TRBD2. J lost 0 bases, V lost 2 bases, and 12 bases had no gene match. Germline V CDR1 and CDR2: SGHRS, YFSETQ. This CDR3 has 18 amino acids. CDR3 sequence (DNA): TGCGCCAGCAGCTTAGTAAGGCTAGCGGGCCTTTACCAAGAGACCCAGTACTTC. Translation: CASSLVRLAGLYQETQYF.

Only a few counts were recorded for this clone. This chain joins TRBV6-5 and TRBJ1-2; a weak D match, TRBD1 (6 bases). CDR1 and CDR2 (germline): MNHEY, SVGAGI. The CDR3 consists of 13 residues. Trimming shortened V by 5 bases and J by 6 bases, and 13 bases separated the two germline ends. The CDR3 spells CASSSIGGDGYTF. The CDR3 DNA follows: TGTGCCAGCAGTAGCATAGGGGGGGATGGCTACACCTTC.

Written as DNA, the CDR3 is TGTGCCAGCAGCTTGTCATTCGGGGGCGAGCAGTACTTC. Protein sequence: CASSLSFGGEQYF. The chain has TRBV5-4 and TRBJ2-7; possible D gene TRBD2, 6 bases. Per the germline V gene, CDR1 is SGHNT and CDR2 is YYREEE (reference sequence). This CDR3 contains 13 residues. Trimming shortened V by 1 base and J by 6 bases, and 11 bases separated the two germline ends.

The J gene is TRBJ2-4, the V gene TRBV9; 8 bases line up with TRBD2. The germline V gene encodes CDR1 SGDLS and CDR2 YYNGEE. The CDR3 consists of 14 residues. With V trimmed by 2 bases and J by 12 bases, 10 bases remained unmatched. The CDR3: CASSVGGGSDSQYF. CDR3 in DNA: TGTGCCAGCAGCGTGGGCGGGGGGAGCGACAGTCAGTACTTC.

This rearrangement joins TRBV6-5 to TRBJ2-1; possible D gene TRBD1, 6 bases. This CDR3 is 16 amino acids long. V dropped 1 base and J dropped 0 bases, with 10 bases sitting between them. Germline V CDR1 and CDR2: MNHEY, SVGAGI. This chain's CDR3 is CASSYYRVISYNEQFF. As DNA, the CDR3 is TGTGCCAGCAGTTACTACAGGGTGATCTCCTACAATGAGCAGTTCTTC.

The count of this clone is one. The CDR3 region has the DNA TGTGCCAGCATAGGGGTGGGAAAGGGACTAGCGGGGTTCAATGAGCAGTTCTTC. This translates into CASIGVGKGLAGFNEQFF. This chain joins TRBV27 and TRBJ2-1; 13 bases match TRBD2. V lost 7 bases, J lost 6 bases, and 15 bases stayed unmatched. This CDR3 is built from 18 residues. Germline V gives CDR1 MNHEY, CDR2 SMNVEV (reference sequence).

The J gene is TRBJ1-2, the V gene TRBV15; maybe TRBD1 (5 bases). CDR3 length equals 16 residues. The germline gives CDR1 LNHNV, CDR2 YYDKDF (reference sequence). Between the trimmed V and J ends, which lost 5 bases and 0 bases, there was a span of 16 bases. The CDR3, as DNA: TGTGCCACCAGCCCCTGGGGGGAGGGCGCTAACTATGGCTACACCTTC. Amino acids: CATSPWGEGANYGYTF. The full variable domain, completed using reference TRBV15 and TRBJ1-2, is DAMVIQNPRYQVTQFGKPVTLSCSQTLNHNVMYWYQQKSSQAPKLLFHYYDKDFNNEADTPDNFQSRRPNTSFCFLDIRSPGLGDTAMYLCATSPWGEGANYGYTFGSGTRLTVV.

V is TRBV29-1 and J is TRBJ2-1; D gene unclear. The CDR3 is 10 residues long. Germline V CDR1 and CDR2: SQVTM, ANQGSEA. V was shortened by 4 bases and J by 5 bases, with 3 bases between the two germline ends. The CDR3 nucleotides read TGCAGCGTTGCGGACAATGAGCAGTTCTTC. This codes for CSVADNEQFF.

V is TRBV7-7 and J is TRBJ2-3; D is unclear. CDR3 length equals 14 residues. The V and J ends lost 2 bases and 1 base respectively, with 7 bases between them. Germline-derived CDR1 and CDR2 are SSHAT and FNYEAQ (reference sequence). DNA of the CDR3: TGTGCCAGCAGCTTATACCCGGGCACAGATACGCAGTATTTT. Protein: CASSLYPGTDTQYF.

This chain links TRBV5-5 with TRBJ2-3; 11 nucleotides line up with TRBD2. The CDR3 contains 16 residues. Germline trimming cut 0 bases from V and 4 bases from J; bases unmatched to any gene: 4. From germline, CDR1 is SGHKS and CDR2 YYEKEE (reference sequence). CDR3: CASSLGLAGGSDTQYF. The CDR3 nucleotides are TGTGCCAGCAGCTTGGGCCTAGCGGGGGGCTCAGATACGCAGTATTTT.

The chain has TRBV2 and TRBJ1-6; TRBD1 might be the D (5 bases). V dropped 7 bases and J dropped 8 bases, with 12 bases sitting between them. Germline CDR1 and CDR2: SNHLY and FYNNEI. There are 13 residues in the CDR3. Here the CDR3 reads CASMIQGDSPLHF. In nucleotides, the CDR3 is TGTGCCAGCATGATCCAGGGCGATTCACCCCTCCACTTT.

About this clone itself: An end of the junction differs from the germline gene, which may be a read error. This sequence joins TRBV5-3 and TRBJ2-7, with D possibly being TRBD1 (6 bases). TRBV5-3 counts as an open reading frame of uncertain function. This CDR3 comprises 16 residues. The chain's CDR3 is CARSTTGLGSSYERYF. CDR3 sequence (DNA): TGTGCCAGAAGCACGACAGGTTTAGGAAGCTCCTACGAGCGGTACTTC.

The gene calls are TRBV6-1 and TRBJ2-5; 9 positions agree with TRBD1. Germline CDR1 reads MNHNS; CDR2 reads SASEGT. The CDR3 runs to 14 residues. V shed 6 bases, J shed 5 bases, and the junction held 7 bases outside the gene matches. The CDR3, as DNA: TGTGCCAGCAGGAACACAGGGGGCAAGGAGACCCAGTACTTC. Encoded protein: CASRNTGGKETQYF.

This clone was seen more than once but under ten times. The chain has TRBV13 and TRBJ1-1; 9 bases map to TRBD1. The CDR3 is 13 residues long. Germline V gives CDR1 PRHDT, CDR2 FYEKMQ (reference sequence). J lost 7 bases, V lost 4 bases, and 4 bases had no gene match. In nucleotides, the CDR3 is TGTGCCAGCAGCTCGGGACAGGGCCGTGAAGCTTTCTTT. It encodes CASSSGQGREAFF.

The gene calls are TRBV28 and TRBJ2-7; D not certain. The CDR3 totals 13 residues. Trimming pared 3 bases from V and 1 base from J, leaving 7 bases between. Germline loops: CDR1 MDHEN, CDR2 SYDVKM. CDR3 region: CASSFSTSYEQYF. The CDR3 bases are TGTGCCAGCAGTTTTTCAACTTCCTACGAGCAGTACTTC.

The chain uses TRBV9 and TRBJ1-2, with D possibly matching TRBD1 (5 bases). The CDR3 contains 14 residues. Trimming pared 4 bases from V and 0 bases from J, leaving 10 bases between. The germline gives CDR1 SGDLS, CDR2 YYNGEE. Here the CDR3 reads CASSHDSSNYGYTF. The CDR3 region has the DNA TGTGCCAGCAGCCATGACAGTTCTAACTATGGCTACACCTTC.

The genes are TRBV5-1 and TRBJ1-1, with D uncertain. The germline gives CDR1 SGHRS, CDR2 YFSETQ. Trimming took off 0 bases at V and 1 base at J, with 10 bases between the two ends. The CDR3 sequence is 15 residues long. CDR3 coding DNA: TGCGCCAGCAGCTTGGTGGGCGTCAGGAACACTGAAGCTTTCTTT. Its protein is CASSLVGVRNTEAFF.

J is TRBJ1-2 and V is TRBV9, with TRBD1 as a possible D gene (6 bases). V dropped 0 bases and J dropped 5 bases, with 17 bases sitting between them. Germline V gene data show CDR1 as SGDLS and CDR2 as YYNGEE. CDR3 length: 16 amino acids. CDR3 in amino acids: CASSVAAQGPGYGYTF. Written as DNA, the CDR3 is TGTGCCAGCAGCGTAGCAGCCCAGGGGCCAGGATATGGCTACACCTTC.

This chain joins TRBV28 and TRBJ1-3, with D unclear. CDR1 and CDR2 from the germline V gene are MDHEN and SYDVKM. The CDR3 runs to 16 residues. Trimming removed 5 bases from V and 2 bases from J, with 16 bases in between. In DNA, the CDR3 is TGTGCCAGCAGTACACCCTCAGAGGGTGCTGGAAACACCATATATTTT. It translates to CASSTPSEGAGNTIYF. Full variable domain (missing parts from reference TRBV28 and TRBJ1-3): DVKVTQSSRYLVKRTGEKVFLECVQDMDHENMFWYRQDPGLGLRLIYFSYDVKMKEKGDIPEGYSVSREKKERFSLILESASTNQTSMYLCASSTPSEGAGNTIYFGEGSWLTVV.

V usage is TRBV9 and J usage is TRBJ1-5, with a weak D call TRBD1 (5 bases). The V and J ends lost 3 bases and 7 bases respectively, with 17 bases between them. This CDR3 has 15 residues. Germline V gene sequence: CDR1 SGDLS, CDR2 YYNGEE. The CDR3 sequence is CASSAGTGLGQPQHF. The CDR3 DNA is TGTGCCAGCAGCGCCGGTACAGGTTTGGGGCAGCCCCAGCATTTT.

The chain carries TRBV5-1 and TRBJ2-3; 11 bases map to TRBD1. The length of the CDR3 is 15 residues. Unmatched junction bases numbered 5, after V lost 2 bases and J lost 6 bases. The V gene's germline CDR1 is SGHRS and CDR2 YFSETQ. CDR3 DNA: TGCGCCAGCAGCTTCGGGACAGGGGGTGCGGATACGCAGTATTTT. This sequence encodes CASSFGTGGADTQYF.